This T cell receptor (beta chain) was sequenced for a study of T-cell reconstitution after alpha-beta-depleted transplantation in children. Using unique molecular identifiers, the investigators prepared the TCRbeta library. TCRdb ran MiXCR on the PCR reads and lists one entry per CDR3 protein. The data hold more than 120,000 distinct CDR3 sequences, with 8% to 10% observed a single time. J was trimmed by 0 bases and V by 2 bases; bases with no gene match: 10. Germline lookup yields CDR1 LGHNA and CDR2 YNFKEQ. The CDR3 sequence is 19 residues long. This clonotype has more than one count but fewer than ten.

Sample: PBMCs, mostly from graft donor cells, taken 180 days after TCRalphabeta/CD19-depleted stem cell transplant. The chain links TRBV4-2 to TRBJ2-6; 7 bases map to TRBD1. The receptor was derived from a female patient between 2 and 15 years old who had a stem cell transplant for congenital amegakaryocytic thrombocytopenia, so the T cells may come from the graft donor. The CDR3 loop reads CASSQRTGPNLSGANVLTF. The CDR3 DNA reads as TGTGCCAGCAGCCAAAGGACAGGCCCCAACCTCTCTGGGGCCAACGTCCTGACTTTC.